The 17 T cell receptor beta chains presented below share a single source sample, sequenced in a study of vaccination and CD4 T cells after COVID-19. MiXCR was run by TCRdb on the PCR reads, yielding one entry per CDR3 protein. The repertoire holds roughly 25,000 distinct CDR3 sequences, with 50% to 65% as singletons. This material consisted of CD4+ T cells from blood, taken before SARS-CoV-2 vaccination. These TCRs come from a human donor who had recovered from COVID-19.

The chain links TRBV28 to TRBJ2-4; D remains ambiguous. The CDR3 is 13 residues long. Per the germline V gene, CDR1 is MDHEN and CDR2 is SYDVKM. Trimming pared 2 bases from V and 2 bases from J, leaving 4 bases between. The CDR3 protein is CASSLVSKNIQYF. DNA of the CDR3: TGTGCCAGCAGTTTAGTTTCCAAAAACATTCAGTACTTC.

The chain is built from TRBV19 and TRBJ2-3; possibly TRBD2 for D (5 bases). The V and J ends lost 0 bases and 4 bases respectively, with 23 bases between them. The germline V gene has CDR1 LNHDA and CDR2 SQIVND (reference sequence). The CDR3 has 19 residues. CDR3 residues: CASSIEAEQGDLSPDTQYF. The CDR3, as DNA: TGTGCCAGTAGTATAGAAGCGGAGCAAGGAGACCTGTCCCCAGATACGCAGTATTTT.

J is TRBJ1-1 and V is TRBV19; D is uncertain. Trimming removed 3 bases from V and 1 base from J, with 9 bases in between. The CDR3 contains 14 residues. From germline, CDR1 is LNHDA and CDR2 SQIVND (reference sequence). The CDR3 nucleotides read TGTGCCAGTAGTATTGGCTTGACGAACACTGAAGCTTTCTTT. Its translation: CASSIGLTNTEAFF.

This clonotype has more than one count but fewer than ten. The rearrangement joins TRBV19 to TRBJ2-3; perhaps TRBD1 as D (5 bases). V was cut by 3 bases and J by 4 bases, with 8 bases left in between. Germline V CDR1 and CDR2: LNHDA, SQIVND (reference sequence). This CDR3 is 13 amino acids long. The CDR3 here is CASSIPGPDTQYF. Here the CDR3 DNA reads TGTGCCAGTAGTATCCCAGGGCCAGATACGCAGTATTTT.

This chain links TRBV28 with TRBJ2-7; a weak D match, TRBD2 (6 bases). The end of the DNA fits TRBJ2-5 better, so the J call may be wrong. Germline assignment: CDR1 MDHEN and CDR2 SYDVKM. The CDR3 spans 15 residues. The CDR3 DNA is TGTGCCAGCAGTTTAGGTGGGAGGCTCGATGAGACCCAGTACTTC. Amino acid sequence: CASSLGGRLDETQYF.

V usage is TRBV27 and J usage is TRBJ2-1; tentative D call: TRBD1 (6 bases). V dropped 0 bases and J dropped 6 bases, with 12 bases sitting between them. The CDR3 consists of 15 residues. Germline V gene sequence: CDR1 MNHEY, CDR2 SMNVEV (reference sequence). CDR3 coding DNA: TGTGCCAGCAGTTTATCTAGGACAGCACTCAATGAGCAGTTCTTC. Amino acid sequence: CASSLSRTALNEQFF.

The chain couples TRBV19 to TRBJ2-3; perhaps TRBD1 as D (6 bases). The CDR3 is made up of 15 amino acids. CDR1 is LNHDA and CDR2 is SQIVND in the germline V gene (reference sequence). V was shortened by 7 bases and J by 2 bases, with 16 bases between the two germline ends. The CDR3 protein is CASTMTGQNTDTQYF. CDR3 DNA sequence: TGTGCCAGTACCATGACGGGACAAAACACAGATACGCAGTATTTT.

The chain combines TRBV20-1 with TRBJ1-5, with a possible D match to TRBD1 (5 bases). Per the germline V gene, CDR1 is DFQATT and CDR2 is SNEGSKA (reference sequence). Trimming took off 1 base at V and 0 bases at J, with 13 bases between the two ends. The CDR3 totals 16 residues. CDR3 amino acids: CSARGLGQISNQPQHF. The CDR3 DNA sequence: TGCAGTGCTAGAGGTCTGGGGCAGATTAGCAATCAGCCCCAGCATTTT.

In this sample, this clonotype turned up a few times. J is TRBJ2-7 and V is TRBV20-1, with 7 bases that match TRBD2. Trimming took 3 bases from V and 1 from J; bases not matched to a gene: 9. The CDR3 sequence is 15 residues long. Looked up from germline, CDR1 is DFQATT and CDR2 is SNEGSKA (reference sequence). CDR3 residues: CSASGKGGGSYEQYF. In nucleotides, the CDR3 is TGCAGTGCTAGCGGAAAGGGCGGGGGATCCTACGAGCAGTACTTC.

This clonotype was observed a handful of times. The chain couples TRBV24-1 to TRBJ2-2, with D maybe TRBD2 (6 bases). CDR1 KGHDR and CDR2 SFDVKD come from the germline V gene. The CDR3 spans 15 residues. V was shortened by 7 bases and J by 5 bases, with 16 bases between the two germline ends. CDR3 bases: TGTGCCACCAGGGGGCGGGGACCTAATACCGGGGAGCTGTTTTTT. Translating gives CATRGRGPNTGELFF.

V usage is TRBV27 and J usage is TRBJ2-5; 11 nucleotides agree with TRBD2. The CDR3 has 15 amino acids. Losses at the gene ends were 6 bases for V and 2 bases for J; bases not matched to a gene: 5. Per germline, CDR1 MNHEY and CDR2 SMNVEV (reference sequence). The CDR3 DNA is TGTGCCAGCAGCCCAAGACTAGCGGGACAAGAGACCCAGTACTTC. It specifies CASSPRLAGQETQYF.

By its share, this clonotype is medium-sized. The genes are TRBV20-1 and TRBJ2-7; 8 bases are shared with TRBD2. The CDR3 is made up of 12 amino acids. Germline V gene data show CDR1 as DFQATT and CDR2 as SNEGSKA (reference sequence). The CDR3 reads CAQRSGSYEQYF. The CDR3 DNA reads TGCGCCCAGAGGAGCGGGAGCTACGAGCAGTACTTC.

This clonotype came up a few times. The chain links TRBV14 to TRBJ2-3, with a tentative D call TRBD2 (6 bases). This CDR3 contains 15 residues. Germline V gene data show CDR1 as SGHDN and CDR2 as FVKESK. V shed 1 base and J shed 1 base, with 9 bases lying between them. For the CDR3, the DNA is TGTGCCAGCAGCCAAGGACTAGGGGGCACAGATACGCAGTATTTT. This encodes CASSQGLGGTDTQYF.

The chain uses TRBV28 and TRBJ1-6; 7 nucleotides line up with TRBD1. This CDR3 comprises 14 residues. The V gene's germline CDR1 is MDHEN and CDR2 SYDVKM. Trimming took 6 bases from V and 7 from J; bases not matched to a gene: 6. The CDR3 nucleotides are TGTGCCAGCAGAACCGGGACAGTGAATTCACCCCTCCACTTT. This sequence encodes CASRTGTVNSPLHF.

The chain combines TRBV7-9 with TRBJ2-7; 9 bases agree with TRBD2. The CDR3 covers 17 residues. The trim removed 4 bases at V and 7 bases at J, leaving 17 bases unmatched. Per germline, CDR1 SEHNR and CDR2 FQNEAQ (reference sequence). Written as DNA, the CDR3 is TGTGCCAGCAGCTCCGCCGGAGGGGCGGGAGGGCATCTTGAGCAGTACTTC. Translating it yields CASSSAGGAGGHLEQYF.

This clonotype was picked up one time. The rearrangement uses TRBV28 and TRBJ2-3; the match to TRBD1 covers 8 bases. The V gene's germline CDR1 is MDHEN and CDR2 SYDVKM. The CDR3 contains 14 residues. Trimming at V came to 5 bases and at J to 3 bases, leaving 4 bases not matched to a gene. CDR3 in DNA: TGTGCCAGCAGTAGCAGGGGGCGGACAGATACGCAGTATTTT. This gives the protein CASSSRGRTDTQYF.

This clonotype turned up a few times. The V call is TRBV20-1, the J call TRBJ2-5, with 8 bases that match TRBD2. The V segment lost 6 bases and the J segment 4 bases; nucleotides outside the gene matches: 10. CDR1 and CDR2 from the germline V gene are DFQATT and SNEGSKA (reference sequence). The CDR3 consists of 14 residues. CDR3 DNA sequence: TGCAGTGCCCAACCTAGCGGGCCCCGAGAGACCCAGTACTTC. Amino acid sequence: CSAQPSGPRETQYF.